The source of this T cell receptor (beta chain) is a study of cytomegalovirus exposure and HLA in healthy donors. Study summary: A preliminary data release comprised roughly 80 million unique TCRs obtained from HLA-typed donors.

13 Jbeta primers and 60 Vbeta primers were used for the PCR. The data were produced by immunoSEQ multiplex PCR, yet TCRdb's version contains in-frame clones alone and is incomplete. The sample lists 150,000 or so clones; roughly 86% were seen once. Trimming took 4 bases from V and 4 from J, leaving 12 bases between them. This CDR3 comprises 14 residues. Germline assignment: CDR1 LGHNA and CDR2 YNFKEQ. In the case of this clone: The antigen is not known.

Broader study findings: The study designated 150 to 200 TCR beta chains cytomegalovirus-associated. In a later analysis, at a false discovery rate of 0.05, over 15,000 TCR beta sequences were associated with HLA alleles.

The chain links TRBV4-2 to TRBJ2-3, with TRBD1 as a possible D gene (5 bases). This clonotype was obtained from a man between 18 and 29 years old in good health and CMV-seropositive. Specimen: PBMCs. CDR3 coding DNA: TGTGCCAGCAGCCGGAGTAGGGGTGCAGATACGCAGTATTTT. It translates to CASSRSRGADTQYF.